A single sample is the source of the 5 T cell receptor beta chains below, sequenced in a study of post-analysis software for immune sequencing data. General observations from the study: About five TRBV segments, including TRBV5-6, TRBV5-1 and TRBV20-1, were more frequent in patients than controls.

Unique molecular identifiers had been added to the TCR beta cDNA libraries. A single record per CDR3 protein comes from TCRdb applying MiXCR to the PCR reads. The sample has around 710,000 distinct CDR3 sequences, under 60% seen once; the top ten hold just under 5%. These receptors have no identified antigens. The sample taken for sequencing was blood. The receptors derive from a girl aged 10 to 17 with multiple sclerosis.

This clonotype was seen only a few times. The genes are TRBV4-2 and TRBJ1-2; no clear D gene. V was trimmed by 6 bases and J by 2 bases, leaving 19 bases between them. Germline V CDR1 and CDR2: LGHNA, YNFKEQ. The CDR3 has 16 amino acids. CDR3 region: CASSPRGLGGNYGYTF. In DNA form, the CDR3 reads TGTGCCAGCAGTCCCAGAGGCCTAGGTGGAAACTATGGCTACACCTTC.

This chain joins TRBV20-1 and TRBJ2-7; 11 bases fit TRBD2. The CDR3 contains 15 residues. CDR1 is DFQATT, CDR2 SNEGSKA, per germline (reference sequence). Trimming removed 5 bases from V and 3 bases from J; junction bases left unmatched: 9. The CDR3 spells CSAPPGLAGFYEQYF. In DNA form, the CDR3 reads TGCAGTGCTCCCCCTGGACTAGCGGGCTTCTACGAGCAGTACTTC.

The rearrangement links TRBV20-1 to TRBJ2-5; 13 nucleotides line up with TRBD2. Losses at the gene ends were 0 bases for V and 11 bases for J; bases not matched to a gene: 15. CDR1 and CDR2 (germline): DFQATT, SNEGSKA (reference sequence). The CDR3 spans 17 residues. CDR3 sequence: CSARDEAGLAGLREQYF. DNA of the CDR3: TGCAGTGCTAGAGACGAAGCGGGACTAGCGGGATTGCGGGAGCAGTACTTC.

This clonotype came up a few times. The V gene is TRBV6-2 or TRBV6-3, the J gene TRBJ1-5; a weak D match, TRBD1 (5 bases). Germline CDR1 is MNHEY and CDR2 is SVGEGT. V lost 0 bases to trimming and J lost 2 bases, with 5 bases between them. CDR3 size: 14 residues. The CDR3 bases are TGTGCCAGCAGTTACTCGACAGGCAATCAGCCCCAGCATTTT. Its protein is CASSYSTGNQPQHF.

This rearrangement joins TRBV10-3 to TRBJ2-7; D is undetermined. CDR1 is ENHRY, CDR2 SYGVKD, per germline. The CDR3 runs 15 residues. Trimming shortened V by 1 base and J by 2 bases, and 12 bases separated the two germline ends. CDR3 protein: CAISELAGRTYEQYF. In nucleotides, the CDR3 is TGTGCCATCAGTGAGTTGGCAGGCCGGACCTACGAGCAGTACTTC.